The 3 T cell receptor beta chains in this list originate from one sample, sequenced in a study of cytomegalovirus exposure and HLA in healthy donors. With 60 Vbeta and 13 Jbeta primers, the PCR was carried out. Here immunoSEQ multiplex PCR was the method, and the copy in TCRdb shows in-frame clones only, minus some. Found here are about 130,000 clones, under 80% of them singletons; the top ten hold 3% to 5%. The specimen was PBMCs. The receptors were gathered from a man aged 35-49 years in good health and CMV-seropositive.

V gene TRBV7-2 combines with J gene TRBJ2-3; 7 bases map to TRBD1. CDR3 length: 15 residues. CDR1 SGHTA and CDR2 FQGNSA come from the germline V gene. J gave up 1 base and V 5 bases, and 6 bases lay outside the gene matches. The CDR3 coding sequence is TGTGCCAGCAGCCGACAGGGTAAGGGCACAGATACGCAGTATTTT. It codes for CASSRQGKGTDTQYF.

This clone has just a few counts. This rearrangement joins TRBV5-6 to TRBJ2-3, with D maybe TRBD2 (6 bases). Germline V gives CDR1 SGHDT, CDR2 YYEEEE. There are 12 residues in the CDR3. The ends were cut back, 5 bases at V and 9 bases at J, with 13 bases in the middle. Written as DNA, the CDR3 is TGTGCCAGCAGGACCCCCGGAGGGACGCAGTATTTT. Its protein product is CASRTPGGTQYF.

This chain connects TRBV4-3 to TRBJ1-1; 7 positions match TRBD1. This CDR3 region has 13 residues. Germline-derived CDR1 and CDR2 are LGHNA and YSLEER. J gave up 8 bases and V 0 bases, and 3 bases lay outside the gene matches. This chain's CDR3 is CASSQDPTGEAFF. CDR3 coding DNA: TGCGCCAGCAGCCAAGATCCGACAGGGGAAGCTTTCTTT.